A selection of T cell receptor beta chains follows, all from one sample in a study of blood T cell repertoires in COVID-19. Method: immunoSEQ multiplex PCR; TCRdb's copy keeps in-frame clones and lacks some. The repertoire holds about 68,000 clones, with roughly nine tenths as singletons. The sequencing input was peripheral blood. All receptors derive from a woman aged 45-59 years with COVID-19, enrolled during active disease. The CDR3 runs from the conserved cysteine through the conserved F or W. D genes are given only for firm matches. Only part of the rows carry a size: once, few, many, or a class if the clone is expanded.

v_call	clone_size	j_call	d_call	cdr3_nt	cdr3_aa
TRBV28	-	TRBJ1-3	-	TGTGCCAGCAGTTTATCTCCTCAGGGAAGAAACACCATATATTTT	CASSLSPQGRNTIYF
TRBV4-3	-	TRBJ2-1	TRBD2	TGCGCCAGCAGCCAAGGGACTAGCGAATACAATGAGCAGTTCTTC	CASSQGTSEYNEQFF
TRBV25-1	-	TRBJ2-1	TRBD2	TGTGCCAGCAGTGAATCGGTAGCGGGACGGTATGAGCAGTTCTTC	CASSESVAGRYEQFF
TRBV6-2/TRBV6-3	-	TRBJ1-3	-	TGTGCCAGCAGTTTCCGCGAAAACACCATATATTTT	CASSFRENTIYF
TRBV28	few	TRBJ2-3	-	TGTGCCAGCAGTTTGGCTAGCGGCACAGATACGCAGTATTTT	CASSLASGTDTQYF
TRBV5-4	-	TRBJ2-7	-	TGTGCCAGCAGCTTCCGGCGCGGGGCCCCCTCCTACGAGCAGTACTTC	CASSFRRGAPSYEQYF
TRBV7-8	-	TRBJ1-2	-	TGTGCCAGCAGCCCGACAGTGAACTATGGCTACACCTTC	CASSPTVNYGYTF
TRBV19	-	TRBJ2-7	TRBD1	TGTGCCAGTAGCAGGGACAGGGGCGACGAGCAGTACTTC	CASSRDRGDEQYF
TRBV7-9	-	TRBJ2-5	TRBD1	TGTGCCAGCAGCTCGGACAGGCGAGAGACCCAGTACTTC	CASSSDRRETQYF
TRBV3-1/TRBV3-2	-	TRBJ2-2	-	TGTGCCAGCAGCCAATCACGAGACAGACACACCGGGGAGCTGTTTTTT	CASSQSRDRHTGELFF
TRBV6-1	-	TRBJ2-3	TRBD2	TGTGCCAGCAGTGAATTCGGCTTGGGGGGCGGGAGGGCCCTAGATACGCAGTATTTT	CASSEFGLGGGRALDTQYF
TRBV3-1/TRBV3-2	-	TRBJ2-5	TRBD1	TGTGCCAGCAGCCTTCGGACAGGGGGAGGAGAGACCCAGTACTTC	CASSLRTGGGETQYF
TRBV24-1	-	TRBJ1-1	-	TGTGCCACCAAGGGAGTGAACACTGAAGCTTTCTTT	CATKGVNTEAFF
TRBV7-6	-	TRBJ2-1	-	TGTGCCAGCAGCTTAAGGGCGGGAACCTACAATGAGCAGTTCTTC	CASSLRAGTYNEQFF
TRBV5-4	-	TRBJ2-7	TRBD1	TGTGCCAGCAGCTTGGGGACAGGGCGCTACGAGCAGTACTTC	CASSLGTGRYEQYF
TRBV28	once	TRBJ2-2	TRBD2	TGTGCCAGCAGTCCAAAGACTAGCGGCGGGAGCGGGGAGCTGTTTTTT	CASSPKTSGGSGELFF
TRBV20-1	-	TRBJ2-7	-	TGCAGTGCTAGTCCGGGGTCCATTCCCGTTTCCTACGAGCAGTACTTC	CSASPGSIPVSYEQYF
TRBV7-3	few	TRBJ2-7	-	TGTGCCAGCAGCTTAAACCCGTCCAGAAAGCAGTACTTC	CASSLNPSRKQYF
TRBV5-4	few	TRBJ2-1	-	TGTGCCAGCAGCTTTGGGCTACTAGGGTCCAATGAGCAGTTCTTC	CASSFGLLGSNEQFF
TRBV6-5	-	TRBJ2-7	-	TGTGCCAGCAGGTTATCGGGTGGCTCCTACGAGCAGTACTTC	CASRLSGGSYEQYF
TRBV19	-	TRBJ1-5	-	TGTGCCAGTAGTCCCATCCTCACAGGGTATGGCAATCAGCCCCAGCATTTT	CASSPILTGYGNQPQHF
TRBV30	-	TRBJ2-1	-	TGTGCCTGGAACAGCGGATACTACAATGAGCAGTTCTTC	CAWNSGYYNEQFF
TRBV11-2	-	TRBJ2-4	-	TGTGCCAGCAGACCCCTAGCTGGAGCCAAAAACATTCAGTACTTC	CASRPLAGAKNIQYF
TRBV2	-	TRBJ2-7	-	TGTGCCAGCAGTCCGGACTCCAACTCATACGAGCAGTACTTC	CASSPDSNSYEQYF
TRBV30	once	TRBJ2-1	TRBD2	TGTGCCTGGAGCCCGGGACTAGCGGGCAATGAGCAGTTCTTC	CAWSPGLAGNEQFF
TRBV27	-	TRBJ2-1	TRBD2	TGTGCCAGCAGCGACCCGTTTCAAGAAGGACTAGCCCAAAGCCGTGGCAATGAGCAGTTCTTC	CASSDPFQEGLAQSRGNEQFF
TRBV11-1	-	TRBJ2-2	-	TGTGCCAGCAGCTCCTCTCGGGGGGGGGAGCTGTTTTTT	CASSSSRGGELFF
TRBV7-9	-	TRBJ1-2	TRBD1	TGTGCCAGCAGCTTCGGACAGGGCAACTATGGCTACACCTTC	CASSFGQGNYGYTF
TRBV2	-	TRBJ1-3	TRBD1	TGTGCCAGCAGGGGGGACAGGAGCTCTGGAAACACCATATATTTT	CASRGDRSSGNTIYF
TRBV24-1	-	TRBJ2-2	-	TGTGCCACCAATCAGGGGCCCGGGGAGCTGTTTTTT	CATNQGPGELFF
TRBV30	-	TRBJ1-2	-	TGTGCCTGGAGTGTGGGGGGGCCTCAACACACCTTC	CAWSVGGPQHTF
TRBV6-5	-	TRBJ2-3	-	TGTGCCAGCAGTAGGGGTGGGAAGAGCACAGATACGCAGTATTTT	CASSRGGKSTDTQYF
TRBV10-2	once	TRBJ1-1	-	TGCGCCAGCAGTGAGAAGCAGAACACTGAAGCTTTCTTT	CASSEKQNTEAFF
TRBV7-9	-	TRBJ2-3	TRBD2	TGTGCCAGCAGCCCCGGTCGACTAGCGGAGACAGATACGCAGTATTTT	CASSPGRLAETDTQYF
TRBV19	-	TRBJ2-5	-	TGTGCCAGTAGTATGTGGGGGGAAGAGACCCAGTACTTC	CASSMWGEETQYF
TRBV5-4	-	TRBJ2-2	-	TGTGCCAGCAGCTTGTCTAGTTGGGGCGACACGAACACCGGGGAGCTGTTTTTT	CASSLSSWGDTNTGELFF
TRBV6-2/TRBV6-3	-	TRBJ1-1	-	TGTGCCAGCAGCCCCGGACTGGGCACTGAAGCTTTCTTT	CASSPGLGTEAFF
TRBV10-3	once	TRBJ1-6	-	TGTGCCATCAGGACAGGATTCGATTCACCCCTCCACTTT	CAIRTGFDSPLHF